A selection of T cell receptor beta chains follows, all from one sample in a study of Graves' ophthalmopathy and Graves' hyperthyroidism. MiXCR, applied by TCRdb to the multiplex PCR reads, yields one record per CDR3 protein. The sample records around 1.1 million distinct CDR3 sequences, about 40% being singletons. The specimen sequenced was peripheral blood or thyroid tissue (not recorded which). These TCRs come from an adult man with Graves' hyperthyroidism. CDR3s include the opening cysteine and the closing phenylalanine or tryptophan. D genes are given only for firm matches. Not every row has a clone size; where given, it reads once, few, many or a size class.

>TRBV20-1|many|TRBJ2-7|TRBD1
TGCAGTGCAGGGGGACAGGCCCGGTCCTACGAGCAGTACTTC
CSAGGQARSYEQYF
>TRBV20-1|NA|TRBJ1-1|TRBD1
TGCAGTGCTAGGGGACAGGGAGCGACTTTCTTT
CSARGQGATFF
>TRBV30|many|TRBJ1-6|NA
TGTGCCTGGAGTCGTGGCTCTAATTCACCCCTCCACTTT
CAWSRGSNSPLHF
>TRBV7-3|once|TRBJ1-2|NA
TGTGCCAGCAGCTTGCACGGACCCCAGGGCGGCTACACCTTC
CASSLHGPQGGYTF
>TRBV12-3/TRBV12-4|few|TRBJ1-2|NA
TGTGCCAGCAGCCCGCCAACTAACTATGGCTACACCTTC
CASSPPTNYGYTF
>TRBV5-5|NA|TRBJ1-5|NA
TGTGCCAGCAGCAACGACGGGAGAAGCAATCAGCCCCAGCATTTT
CASSNDGRSNQPQHF
>TRBV4-1|NA|TRBJ1-1|NA
TGCGCCAGCAGCCAAACATATATGAACACTGAAGCTTTCTTT
CASSQTYMNTEAFF
>TRBV9|many|TRBJ1-1|NA
TGTGCCAGCAGCGCAGTTGGAGGTGGGGGAGGCACTGAAGCTTTCTTT
CASSAVGGGGGTEAFF
>TRBV14|NA|TRBJ2-5|TRBD1
TGTGCCAGCAGCACCCGACAGGGGAACCAAGAGACCCAGTACTTC
CASSTRQGNQETQYF
>TRBV7-9|once|TRBJ1-4|NA
TGTGCCAGCAGCTCCAGGGCGTCAAGTGAAAAACTGTTTTTT
CASSSRASSEKLFF
>TRBV7-3|few|TRBJ2-7|NA
TGTGCCAGCAGCTCGAGAGGGAGAGAGCAGTACTTC
CASSSRGREQYF
>TRBV11-3|few|TRBJ2-7|NA
TGTGCCAGCAGCTTAGAGGTGGCCAGGGGTTTATCCGAGCAGTACTTC
CASSLEVARGLSEQYF
>TRBV16|NA|TRBJ1-1|NA
TGTGCCAGCAGCCAATCGGGGGAACCTGAAGCTTTCTTT
CASSQSGEPEAFF
>TRBV29-1|many|TRBJ1-4|NA
TGCAGCGTTTCCCCTACAGGGTTGGATGAAAAACTGTTTTTT
CSVSPTGLDEKLFF
>TRBV15|many|TRBJ1-2|NA
TGTGCCACCAGCAGAGAGGAGGACGCACCTGACTACACCTTC
CATSREEDAPDYTF
>TRBV24-1|many|TRBJ2-7|NA
TGTGCCACCAGACGCCCGGGACTCCGCCAGGGTAGGTCCTACGAGCAGTACTTC
CATRRPGLRQGRSYEQYF
>TRBV11-1|NA|TRBJ1-6|NA
TGTGCCAGCACGACACTGGGATCCTTCGGCGGATTTTCACCCCTCCACTTT
CASTTLGSFGGFSPLHF
>TRBV25-1|many|TRBJ2-7|NA
TGTGCCAGCAGTGATAATTACGGAACCTACGAGCAGTACTTC
CASSDNYGTYEQYF
>TRBV4-3|few|TRBJ1-2|NA
TGCGCCAGCAGCCACGACAGCATCTATGGCTACACCTTC
CASSHDSIYGYTF
>TRBV7-3|many|TRBJ2-2|TRBD1
TGTGCCAGCAGAAAGGGGACAGACACCGGGGAGCTGTTTTTT
CASRKGTDTGELFF
>TRBV10-3|many|TRBJ1-5|NA
TGTGCCATCAGTTCCCGGGGGGGGGGCGGCAATCAGCCCCAGCATTTT
CAISSRGGGGNQPQHF
>TRBV10-3|many|TRBJ2-7|NA
TGTGCCATCAGTGAGGGACCGATTGATGAGCAGTACTTC
CAISEGPIDEQYF
>TRBV6-5|few|TRBJ1-3|TRBD1
TGTGCCAGCCAGGGGGCGGCTGGAAACACCATATATTTT
CASQGAAGNTIYF
>TRBV19|NA|TRBJ1-1|TRBD1
TGTGCCAGTACGAGGGAGACAGGGACGATCGCTGAAGCTTTCTTT
CASTRETGTIAEAFF
>TRBV20-1|many|TRBJ1-4|NA
TGCAGTGCGATCTCGGACCGGGACGGAACTGAAAAACTGTTTTTT
CSAISDRDGTEKLFF
>TRBV12-3/TRBV12-4|many|TRBJ2-5|NA
TGTGCCAGCAGTCTCCAGAAGGAGACCCAGTACTTC
CASSLQKETQYF